Presented here are 22 T cell receptor beta chains from one specimen sequenced in a study of CD8 T cells in ankylosing spondylitis. From the 5' RACE reads, TCRdb called clonotypes with MiXCR, one entry per CDR3 protein. The table records 290,000 or so distinct CDR3 sequences, 20% of them present only once. The sequenced sample was blood, either unsorted or a sorted T cell fraction (not recorded which). The receptors here all came from a female donor with ankylosing spondylitis or in good health (not recorded which).

This clonotype was detected a few times. The genes are TRBV10-3 and TRBJ1-4; D possibly corresponds to TRBD1 (6 bases). The length of the CDR3 is 14 residues. With 3 bases removed from V and 6 bases from J, the gap between germline ends came to 11 bases. CDR1 and CDR2 (germline): ENHRY, SYGVKD. The CDR3 sequence is CAISEAGADEKLFF. The CDR3 DNA is TGTGCCATCAGTGAAGCAGGGGCGGATGAAAAACTGTTTTTT.

The chain combines TRBV7-3 with TRBJ2-3, with D possibly being TRBD1 or TRBD2 (5 bases each). Germline V gives CDR1 SGHTA, CDR2 FQGTGA. There are 15 residues in the CDR3. Trimming took 2 bases from V and 5 from J, leaving 14 bases between them. CDR3 sequence reads: CASSLQGPGGDTQYF. The CDR3 DNA is TGTGCCAGCAGCTTACAAGGGCCTGGGGGAGATACGCAGTATTTT.

This clonotype occurred a few times. The chain is built from TRBV9 and TRBJ2-7, with 8 bases lining up with TRBD2. Germline V gene sequence: CDR1 SGDLS, CDR2 YYNGEE. Losses at the gene ends were 0 bases for V and 3 bases for J; bases not matched to a gene: 2. There are 14 residues in the CDR3. DNA for the CDR3: TGTGCCAGCAGCGTAGCGGGAGGGGACTACGAGCAGTACTTC. Its translation: CASSVAGGDYEQYF.

The J gene is TRBJ2-4, the V gene TRBV20-1; a weak D match, TRBD2 (5 bases). Looked up from germline, CDR1 is DFQATT and CDR2 is SNEGSKA (reference sequence). The CDR3 is 12 amino acids. Trimming cost V 6 bases and J 7 bases, with 13 bases left between them. The CDR3 nucleotides read TGCAGTGCCCCAATGGGAGAGAACATTCAGTACTTC. Amino acids: CSAPMGENIQYF.

The chain carries TRBV5-6 and TRBJ1-6; D is possibly TRBD1 (6 bases). Germline CDR1 reads SGHDT; CDR2 reads YYEEEE. V lost 4 bases, J lost 6 bases, and 14 bases lay in between. The length of the CDR3 is 15 residues. The CDR3 reads CASSRTGSSNSPLHF. In nucleotides, the CDR3 is TGTGCCAGCAGCAGAACAGGGAGTTCTAATTCACCCCTCCACTTT.

This clonotype occurred many times. The chain joins TRBV29-1 to TRBJ1-5; D remains unclear. Trimming cost V 1 base and J 4 bases, with 11 bases left between them. The germline CDR1 and CDR2 sequences are SQVTM and ANQGSEA. This CDR3 comprises 14 residues. For the CDR3, the DNA is TGCAGCGTTGAAGTGGAGGGAGGGAATCAGCCCCAGCATTTT. It encodes CSVEVEGGNQPQHF.

The gene calls are TRBV10-3 and TRBJ2-1; TRBD2 matches at 9 bases. The V gene's germline CDR1 is ENHRY and CDR2 SYGVKD. The CDR3 runs 18 residues. The junction had 11 bases not matched to a gene; V was cut back by 0 bases and J by 5 bases. The CDR3 reads CAISESRGRTSVNNEQFF. CDR3 coding DNA: TGTGCCATCAGTGAGTCGAGGGGCCGGACTAGCGTTAACAATGAGCAGTTCTTC.

This clonotype has just a few counts. The chain joins TRBV12-3 or TRBV12-4 to TRBJ1-1, with D uncertain. Trimming cost V 5 bases and J 4 bases, with 14 bases left between them. This CDR3 spans 14 amino acids. The CDR3 sequence is CASSPLSESTEAFF. The CDR3 region has the DNA TGTGCCAGCAGTCCCCTCTCTGAGTCCACTGAAGCTTTCTTT.

This rearrangement joins TRBV20-1 to TRBJ2-1, with 7 bases that match TRBD1. Per the germline V gene, CDR1 is DFQATT and CDR2 is SNEGSKA (reference sequence). The length of the CDR3 is 15 residues. J lost 5 bases, V lost 4 bases, and 11 bases had no gene match. The CDR3, as DNA: TGCAGTGCTACCGATGGCCAGACAGGGAACAATGAGCAGTTCTTC. It yields the protein CSATDGQTGNNEQFF.

J is TRBJ1-3 and V is TRBV6-5, with D unresolved. CDR1 is MNHEY and CDR2 is SVGAGI in the germline V gene. Trimming cost V 6 bases and J 9 bases, with 21 bases left between them. The CDR3 length is 15 residues. CDR3 bases: TGTGCCAGCAGGGACTCCAAAGGAGGTCGGGGCACCATATATTTT. Amino acid sequence: CASRDSKGGRGTIYF.

V and J are TRBV6-2 or TRBV6-3 and TRBJ1-1, with D possibly matching TRBD1 (5 bases). The CDR3 is made up of 15 amino acids. Trimming took 5 bases from V and 8 from J, leaving 21 bases between them. CDR1 is MNHEY and CDR2 is SVGEGT in the germline V gene. The CDR3 DNA follows: TGTGCCAGCAGTGAACACCCCGGGACGGTGGCCGAAGCTTTCTTT. It encodes CASSEHPGTVAEAFF.

The gene calls are TRBV4-3 and TRBJ2-1; the D is unclear. This CDR3 is 13 amino acids long. Trimming removed 4 bases at V and 5 bases at J, with 9 bases between. Germline values: CDR1 LGHNA, CDR2 YSLEER. The CDR3 bases are TGCGCCAGCAGCCTCCGGTCCAACAATGAGCAGTTCTTC. This translates into CASSLRSNNEQFF.

This clonotype was detected only a few times. The gene calls are TRBV4-3 and TRBJ1-4, with D perhaps matching TRBD1 (5 bases). The V and J ends lost 0 bases and 8 bases respectively, with 16 bases between them. The CDR3 extends over 16 amino acids. Germline CDR1 reads LGHNA; CDR2 reads YSLEER. The CDR3 protein is CASSQDSGRGWEKLFF. The CDR3, as DNA: TGCGCCAGCAGCCAAGATTCCGGGAGGGGATGGGAAAAACTGTTTTTT.

J is TRBJ1-2 and V is TRBV7-9; 7 bases align to TRBD1. Germline CDR1 SEHNR, CDR2 FQNEAQ (reference sequence). The CDR3 runs 13 residues. V lost 5 bases, J lost 5 bases, and 5 bases stayed unmatched. CDR3 coding DNA: TGTGCCAGCAGCCAGAGGGGGCGGTATGGCTACACCTTC. This codes for CASSQRGRYGYTF.

The genes are TRBV12-5 and TRBJ2-1, with D unresolved. The ends were cut back, 2 bases at V and 7 bases at J, with 12 bases in the middle. Germline CDR1 and CDR2: LGHNT and FRNRAP. The CDR3 consists of 14 residues. The CDR3 DNA follows: TGTGCTAGTGGTTTGCAACGGAGCGATAATGAGCAGTTCTTC. It encodes CASGLQRSDNEQFF.

The table lists this clonotype with many counts. The genes are TRBV29-1 and TRBJ2-5, with D uncertain. The CDR3 loop spans 11 amino acids. The V end lost 8 bases, the J end lost 2 bases, and 9 bases lay between the germline ends. The germline CDR1 and CDR2 sequences are SQVTM and ANQGSEA. CDR3 nucleotide sequence: TGCAGCCTACGGGTGCAAGAGACCCAGTACTTC. Its translation is CSLRVQETQYF.

The rearrangement uses TRBV7-2 and TRBJ2-2; D is ambiguous. Germline CDR1 and CDR2: SGHTA and FQGNSA. This CDR3 has 14 residues. V dropped 7 bases and J dropped 1 base, with 10 bases sitting between them. The CDR3 sequence is CASIYPGNTGELFF. For the CDR3, the DNA is TGTGCCAGCATATACCCCGGGAACACCGGGGAGCTGTTTTTT.

This clonotype was recorded at least ten times. The genes are TRBV19 and TRBJ2-7, with unresolved D. V was pared by 5 bases and J by 2 bases, with 10 bases between. Germline-derived CDR1 and CDR2 are LNHDA and SQIVND (reference sequence). The CDR3 sequence is 13 residues long. CDR3 nucleotides: TGTGCCAGTAGTTTGGCAGTTACCTACGAGCAGTACTTC. It is translated as CASSLAVTYEQYF.

The V and J genes are TRBV4-3 and TRBJ2-6, with no clear D. The CDR3 sequence is 16 residues long. V was cut by 0 bases and J by 4 bases, with 10 bases left in between. The germline V gene encodes CDR1 LGHNA and CDR2 YSLEER. CDR3 in amino acids: CASSQDPSVGANVLTF. The CDR3 DNA is TGCGCCAGCAGCCAAGATCCATCCGTGGGGGCCAACGTCCTGACTTTC.

This clonotype was picked up many times. The chain links TRBV7-9 to TRBJ2-3, with 7 bases matching TRBD2. CDR1 and CDR2 from the germline V gene are SEHNR and FQNEAQ (reference sequence). The J segment lost 0 bases and the V segment lost 1 base, leaving 7 bases of the junction unmatched. The CDR3 sequence is 17 residues long. The CDR3 DNA reads as TGTGCCAGCAGCTTAGGAGCGGGATCTCGTAGCACAGATACGCAGTATTTT. It codes for CASSLGAGSRSTDTQYF.

The chain uses TRBV20-1 and TRBJ2-4, with D perhaps matching TRBD1 (6 bases). Trimming shortened V by 5 bases and J by 2 bases, and 10 bases separated the two germline ends. The V gene's germline CDR1 is DFQATT and CDR2 SNEGSKA (reference sequence). The CDR3 totals 13 residues. In DNA, the CDR3 is TGCAGTGCTCCGGACAGTTCCAAAAACATTCAGTACTTC. Its protein is CSAPDSSKNIQYF.

This clonotype was observed a few times. The V gene is TRBV3-1, the J gene TRBJ2-5; no clear D gene. CDR3 size: 14 residues. Deletions cut 3 bases from V and 5 bases from J, with 13 bases between. In germline, CDR1 is LGHDT, CDR2 YNNKEL (reference sequence). The CDR3 loop is CASSHTDVPETQYF. In DNA form, the CDR3 reads TGTGCCAGCAGCCATACTGACGTCCCTGAGACCCAGTACTTC.